This note documents a single TCR beta chain sequence. It has no known antigen specificity. The record has no base qualities; no much larger clone is one base away. These data are taken from a study of patients and donors after allogeneic stem cell transplantation (dated by TCRdb to the early 2020s). V loses 4 bases, J loses 6 bases, and the germline ends lie 12 bases apart. The germline V gene provides CDR1 SQVTM and CDR2 ANQGSEA. CDR3 length: 12 amino acids, cysteine to phenylalanine. The only DNA kept is the CDR3, 36 bases in frame from the first base. The library was made by RT-PCR. TCRdb records NextSeq 550 as the sequencer. The public sequencing data were trimmed at Q25 with fastp and processed into clonotypes with MiXCR by TCRdb, which kept only in-frame beta chains. Duplicate CDR3 protein sequences are folded into a single record with the most common DNA and genes. For this sample the table gives 920,000 or so distinct CDR3 sequences, of which over 15% were detected only once. The ten largest clones take up roughly 6% of the sample.

The TCR comes from a human donor who was either an allogeneic HSCT recipient or a stem cell or donor lymphocyte infusion donor (not recorded which). It is not recorded whose cells these are; they may come from a transplant donor. The V and J genes are TRBV29-1 and TRBJ1-1; the D segment could be TRBD1, given 5 matching bases. Sequenced: blood, either unsorted or a sorted T cell fraction (not recorded which). DNA sequence: TGCAGCGTTGTTGGGACGGGGGCTGAAGCTTTCTTT. It translates as CSVVGTGAEAFF.